The T cell receptor beta chain described here comes from a study of blood T cell repertoires in COVID-19. On the study more broadly: In each case, the material was cDNA or gDNA derived from T cells, B-cell-depleted T cells, or PBMCs.

Generated by immunoSEQ multiplex PCR, the TCRdb table keeps only in-frame clones and is missing some. The profile shows over 200,000 clones, 80% to 85% of them singletons. Sequencing input: peripheral blood. This TCR derives from a woman of 80 years or more with active or convalescent COVID-19.

CDR3 nucleotides: TGTGCCAGCAGTGAATCAGGGTGGGCCGATGAAGCTTTCTTT. Its translation is CASSESGWADEAFF. The chain employs TRBV25-1 and TRBJ1-1, with D tentatively TRBD1 (5 bases). V shed 1 base and J shed 7 bases, with 13 bases lying between them. There are 14 residues in the CDR3. Germline V gene sequence: CDR1 MGHDK, CDR2 SYGVNS.